The sequence of this T cell receptor beta chain was determined in a study of blood T cell repertoires in COVID-19. Study-wide context: The analysed material was cDNA or gDNA that came from T cells, B-cell-depleted T cells, or PBMCs.

In the study's own analysis: Amplification of reference gene primers was used by the study to estimate nucleated cell counts. TCRdb's copy holds only in-frame clones and misses some; the assay was immunoSEQ multiplex PCR. From that table come the V and J calls and clone size; the DNA was used to work out D and trimming. The sample comprises more than 15,000 clones, around nine tenths of which are singletons, and under 8.5% rests with the top ten. V lost 2 bases and J 4 bases, leaving 6 bases between the germline ends. The CDR3 is made up of 12 amino acids. The V gene's germline CDR1 is PRHDT and CDR2 FYEKMQ (reference sequence).

The sequence derives from a human donor with active COVID-19. The donor label of this sample is uncertain. The rearrangement joins TRBV13 to TRBJ2-7; weak D call: TRBD2 (5 bases). Material: peripheral blood. The CDR3 here is CASSLTGYEQYF. CDR3 in DNA: TGTGCCAGCAGCTTAACGGGGTACGAGCAGTACTTC.